This TCR beta chain was obtained from a study of CD8+ T cells in alopecia areata. As for treatment: oral pan-JAK inhibitor, 5-10 mg twice daily. Lesional scalp tissue (obtained by punch biopsy) and peripheral blood were collected from alopecia areata patients. CDR1 and CDR2 (germline): SEHNR, FQNEAQ (reference sequence). J gave up 8 bases and V 5 bases, and 10 bases lay outside the gene matches. This CDR3 has 14 amino acids. RNA was isolated and reverse transcribed to cDNA, the sequencing template. The data were produced by immunoSEQ multiplex PCR, yet TCRdb's version contains in-frame clones alone and is incomplete. This sample has about 270,000 clones, with about 62% found just once.

The chain uses TRBV7-9 and TRBJ2-7, with 9 bases identical to TRBD1. The clonotype was recovered from a human donor with alopecia areata. Sequenced here: CD4+ T cells sorted from blood, sampled around week 54, from a patient treated with tofacitinib. In nucleotides, the CDR3 is TGTGCCAGCAGCCCCCGGGACAGGGTCTCCAAGCAGTACTTC. Amino acids: CASSPRDRVSKQYF.